A selection of T cell receptor beta chains follows, all from one sample in a study of blood T cell repertoires in COVID-19. Here immunoSEQ multiplex PCR was the method, and the copy in TCRdb shows in-frame clones only, minus some. Of around 100,000 clones in the sample, around four fifths are singletons; the top ten hold about an eighth. Source material: peripheral blood. These receptors were collected from a man aged 45-60 years with active or convalescent COVID-19. Each CDR3 is given with its conserved first and last residue. Fields, in order: D gene, V gene, clone size, J gene, CDR3 DNA, CDR3 protein. The D gene is left open where the match is weak. Where a row states a size, it is once, few, many or the class of an expanded clone; other rows omit it.

D: TRBD2
V: TRBV4-1
size: NA
J: TRBJ2-7
DNA: TGCGCCAGCAGCCTCGGACTAGCATCTACCTACGAGCAGTACTTC
CDR3: CASSLGLASTYEQYF

D: NA
V: TRBV10-3
size: NA
J: TRBJ1-3
DNA: TGTGCCATCAGTGAGTCATACAGGGAAGGGGACACCATATATTTT
CDR3: CAISESYREGDTIYF

D: NA
V: TRBV21-1
size: NA
J: TRBJ2-1
DNA: TGTGCCAGCAGAAGCGGGACTTCCTACAATGAGCAGTTCTTC
CDR3: CASRSGTSYNEQFF

D: NA
V: TRBV7-3
size: NA
J: TRBJ2-7
DNA: TGTGCCAGCAGCTTAGAGCCAGGGTCCGAGCAGTACTTC
CDR3: CASSLEPGSEQYF

D: NA
V: TRBV5-4
size: NA
J: TRBJ1-3
DNA: TGTGCCAGCAGCTTGGAGGCAGGAGGAAACACCATATATTTT
CDR3: CASSLEAGGNTIYF

D: TRBD1
V: TRBV5-1
size: NA
J: TRBJ1-1
DNA: TGCGCCAGCAGCTCCGACAGGGTGGTTGAAGCTTTCTTT
CDR3: CASSSDRVVEAFF

D: TRBD1
V: TRBV3-1/TRBV3-2
size: NA
J: TRBJ2-1
DNA: TGTGCCATTCGACAGGGCAATGAGCAGTTCTTC
CDR3: CAIRQGNEQFF

D: TRBD2
V: TRBV18
size: NA
J: TRBJ2-2
DNA: TGTGCCAGCCGACCTCGACTAGCGGACGCGAACACCGGGGAGCTGTTTTTT
CDR3: CASRPRLADANTGELFF

D: TRBD1
V: TRBV2
size: NA
J: TRBJ1-1
DNA: TGTGCCAGCAGTGAGACAGGGCGAGCTTTCTTT
CDR3: CASSETGRAFF

D: TRBD2
V: TRBV6-6
size: NA
J: TRBJ2-1
DNA: TGTGCCAGCAGTTACCCAGAGCGGGAGTCACACAATGAGCAGTTCTTC
CDR3: CASSYPERESHNEQFF

D: TRBD1
V: TRBV7-9
size: NA
J: TRBJ2-3
DNA: TGTGCCAGCAGCTTAGCGGGACAGGGCACAGATACGCAGTATTTT
CDR3: CASSLAGQGTDTQYF

D: NA
V: TRBV5-1
size: NA
J: TRBJ1-2
DNA: TGCGCCAGCAGCGCCTTCAGGGGAGACTATGGCTACACCTTC
CDR3: CASSAFRGDYGYTF

D: TRBD1
V: TRBV24-1
size: NA
J: TRBJ2-1
DNA: TGTGCCACCAGTGATTGGGGACAGGGCGGTTATGGGGATGAGCAGTTCTTC
CDR3: CATSDWGQGGYGDEQFF

D: NA
V: TRBV6-5
size: NA
J: TRBJ2-7
DNA: TGTGCCAGCAGTTACTCCCCCGGAGGGGACCCCTACGAGCAGTACTTC
CDR3: CASSYSPGGDPYEQYF

D: TRBD1
V: TRBV5-1
size: NA
J: TRBJ1-6
DNA: TGCGCCAGCAGCCCGGCATTGACAGGGGGGTTGGAATCACCCCTCCACTTT
CDR3: CASSPALTGGLESPLHF

D: NA
V: TRBV27
size: NA
J: TRBJ1-5
DNA: TGTGCCAGCAGTTTATATACAGGGTACGAGCCCCAGCATTTT
CDR3: CASSLYTGYEPQHF

D: NA
V: TRBV6-5
size: once
J: TRBJ2-1
DNA: TGTGCCAGCAGTTATGGCGGGCTCCACTACAATGAGCAGTTCTTC
CDR3: CASSYGGLHYNEQFF

D: TRBD1
V: TRBV25-1
size: NA
J: TRBJ1-4
DNA: TGTGCCAGCAGTGAATGGGGGACAGGGGCTGAAAAACTGTTTTTT
CDR3: CASSEWGTGAEKLFF

D: NA
V: TRBV4-1
size: NA
J: TRBJ1-4
DNA: TGCGCCAGCAGTCAAACTCATGAAAAACTGTTTTTT
CDR3: CASSQTHEKLFF

D: TRBD1
V: TRBV3-1/TRBV3-2
size: NA
J: TRBJ1-1
DNA: TGTGCCAGCAGCCAAGATGGAGACAGGGGGTCTGGAGCTTTCTTT
CDR3: CASSQDGDRGSGAFF

D: TRBD2
V: TRBV11-2
size: NA
J: TRBJ2-7
DNA: TGTGCCAGCAGCTCCGGTACCGGGACTAGCGGCACCTACGAGCAGTACTTC
CDR3: CASSSGTGTSGTYEQYF

D: NA
V: TRBV4-1
size: few
J: TRBJ2-1
DNA: TGCGCCAGCAGCCAATCTAGCGAGATAACCTACAATGAGCAGTTCTTC
CDR3: CASSQSSEITYNEQFF

D: NA
V: TRBV24-1
size: NA
J: TRBJ1-2
DNA: TGTGCCACCAGTGATCCGAACCGGGAAAAATCTAACTATGGCTACACCTTC
CDR3: CATSDPNREKSNYGYTF

D: NA
V: TRBV25-1
size: NA
J: TRBJ1-3
DNA: TGTGCCAGCAGTGAAGTGGGAGGACATTACTCTGGAAACACCATATATTTT
CDR3: CASSEVGGHYSGNTIYF

D: NA
V: TRBV3-1/TRBV3-2
size: NA
J: TRBJ1-2
DNA: TGTGCCAGCAGCCAAGCTCTCGCGGGTGGCTACACCTTC
CDR3: CASSQALAGGYTF

D: NA
V: TRBV19
size: NA
J: TRBJ1-5
DNA: TGTGCCAGTAGTACCTCACGGAGGTACGATCAGCCCCAGCATTTT
CDR3: CASSTSRRYDQPQHF

D: TRBD1
V: TRBV7-6
size: NA
J: TRBJ2-2
DNA: TGTGCCAGCAGCGTTCAGGGGGCCTCAAACACCGGGGAGCTGTTTTTT
CDR3: CASSVQGASNTGELFF

D: TRBD1
V: TRBV6-1
size: NA
J: TRBJ1-4
DNA: TGTGCCAGCAGTGAACCCGGGACAGGGCCTAATGAAAAACTGTTTTTT
CDR3: CASSEPGTGPNEKLFF

D: NA
V: TRBV7-3
size: NA
J: TRBJ2-2
DNA: TGTGCCAGCAGCGCGGACAGTGGCGGGGAGCTGTTTTTT
CDR3: CASSADSGGELFF

D: NA
V: TRBV5-1
size: NA
J: TRBJ1-2
DNA: TGCGCCAGCAGCTTGGGGTCCAGGTTCTATGGCTACACCTTC
CDR3: CASSLGSRFYGYTF

D: TRBD1
V: TRBV7-9
size: NA
J: TRBJ1-3
DNA: TGTGCCAGTACCATAGCCCCCAGGGGGCCTGGAAACACCATATATTTT
CDR3: CASTIAPRGPGNTIYF

D: NA
V: TRBV7-9
size: NA
J: TRBJ1-1
DNA: TGTGCCAGCAGCTTAGGTACGGACACTGAAGCTTTCTTT
CDR3: CASSLGTDTEAFF

D: TRBD1
V: TRBV24-1
size: once
J: TRBJ2-3
DNA: TGTGCCACCAGTGATCCAGGGGGCGAAGGCACAGATACGCAGTATTTT
CDR3: CATSDPGGEGTDTQYF

D: NA
V: TRBV5-1
size: NA
J: TRBJ1-6
DNA: TGCGCCAGCAGCTTGTTCCAGGGAGGTGATTCACCCCTCCACTTT
CDR3: CASSLFQGGDSPLHF

D: NA
V: TRBV6-5
size: NA
J: TRBJ1-4
DNA: TGTGCCAGCGTGGGGCAGGGTGGTGAAGAAAAACTGTTTTTT
CDR3: CASVGQGGEEKLFF

D: TRBD1
V: TRBV6-2/TRBV6-3
size: NA
J: TRBJ2-7
DNA: TGTGCCAGCAGTAGGGACAGACTCTCCTACGAGCAGTACTTC
CDR3: CASSRDRLSYEQYF

D: TRBD1
V: TRBV6-4
size: NA
J: TRBJ2-1
DNA: TGTGCCAGCAGTACCTCAGGGGGCGCCTACAATGAGCAGTTCTTC
CDR3: CASSTSGGAYNEQFF

D: TRBD2
V: TRBV3-1/TRBV3-2
size: NA
J: TRBJ2-7
DNA: TGTGCCAGCAGCCAAGCCTCACTAGCGGGAGGAAGCGAGCAGTACTTC
CDR3: CASSQASLAGGSEQYF

D: TRBD2
V: TRBV5-4
size: NA
J: TRBJ2-7
DNA: TGTGCCAGCAGCTCAAAATGGGGGACTAAGAGGGGAACCTACGAGCAGTACTTC
CDR3: CASSSKWGTKRGTYEQYF

D: NA
V: TRBV7-3
size: NA
J: TRBJ2-3
DNA: TGTGCCAGCAGCTTAAGCGGAGTCCTGGCAGATACGCAGTATTTT
CDR3: CASSLSGVLADTQYF

D: TRBD1
V: TRBV19
size: NA
J: TRBJ1-3
DNA: TGTGCCAGTAGTAACACCGGGACAGGGGGAAACACCATATATTTT
CDR3: CASSNTGTGGNTIYF

D: TRBD2
V: TRBV28
size: NA
J: TRBJ2-1
DNA: TGTGCCAGCTACGGATACTCTAGCGGGAGGGACAATGAGCAGTTCTTC
CDR3: CASYGYSSGRDNEQFF

D: TRBD2
V: TRBV5-1
size: NA
J: TRBJ2-2
DNA: TGCGCCAGCAGCTGGGGACCGACTGGGGGGGCCGGGGAGCTGTTTTTT
CDR3: CASSWGPTGGAGELFF

D: NA
V: TRBV24-1
size: NA
J: TRBJ2-5
DNA: TGTGCCACCAGTGAAACCGGGACAAAAGAGACCCAGTACTTC
CDR3: CATSETGTKETQYF

D: NA
V: TRBV11-3
size: NA
J: TRBJ2-4
DNA: TGTGCCAGCAGCTCCGACGGGGGGACAAGGAACATTCAGTACTTC
CDR3: CASSSDGGTRNIQYF

D: TRBD1
V: TRBV5-1
size: NA
J: TRBJ1-3
DNA: TGCGCCAGTAGTGAACAGGGGGCTTACTCTGGAAACACCATATATTTT
CDR3: CASSEQGAYSGNTIYF

D: NA
V: TRBV18
size: NA
J: TRBJ1-4
DNA: TGTGCCAGCTCCCCGGGGGGGAGTGAAAAACTGTTTTTT
CDR3: CASSPGGSEKLFF

D: TRBD1
V: TRBV5-1
size: NA
J: TRBJ2-5
DNA: TGCGCCAGCAGCTTCCAGGGGGAAGAGACCCAGTACTTC
CDR3: CASSFQGEETQYF

D: TRBD1
V: TRBV2
size: once
J: TRBJ2-3
DNA: TGTGCCAGCAGTGTCCTTACGGACAGGGTGATAACAGATACGCAGTATTTT
CDR3: CASSVLTDRVITDTQYF

D: NA
V: TRBV7-9
size: NA
J: TRBJ2-5
DNA: TGTGCCAGCAAGCTCCCAGGAGGGGAGACCCAGTACTTC
CDR3: CASKLPGGETQYF

D: TRBD2
V: TRBV7-3
size: NA
J: TRBJ2-1
DNA: TGTGCCAGCAGCTTATCAGCGGGGGGCACGGAGCAGTTCTTC
CDR3: CASSLSAGGTEQFF

D: NA
V: TRBV20-1
size: medium-sized
J: TRBJ1-3
DNA: TGCAGTGCTAGGGTAGTAAACACCATATATTTT
CDR3: CSARVVNTIYF

D: NA
V: TRBV6-5
size: NA
J: TRBJ2-7
DNA: TGTGCCAGCAGTTATAGCGGAGGTCCATACGAGCAGTACTTC
CDR3: CASSYSGGPYEQYF

D: NA
V: TRBV2
size: NA
J: TRBJ2-2
DNA: TGTGCCAGCAGCCCAGGGGGGACGAACACCGGGGAGCTGTTTTTT
CDR3: CASSPGGTNTGELFF

D: TRBD2
V: TRBV7-7
size: NA
J: TRBJ2-5
DNA: TGTGCTAGCAGCTTCCCGACGAGGGTCCTAGCGGGAGTTTACTTAGGGGAGACCCAGTACTTC
CDR3: CASSFPTRVLAGVYLGETQYF

D: TRBD1
V: TRBV28
size: NA
J: TRBJ2-5
DNA: TGTGCCAGCAGTGCAGGGGGCCGGGAGACCCAGTACTTC
CDR3: CASSAGGRETQYF

D: TRBD2
V: TRBV29-1
size: NA
J: TRBJ2-3
DNA: TGCAGCTGGGTGGGGACTAGCGGTAGCACAGATACGCAGTATTTT
CDR3: CSWVGTSGSTDTQYF

D: NA
V: TRBV11-3
size: once
J: TRBJ1-1
DNA: TGTGCCAGCAGCTTTTTCAGGGGACGAGACACTGAAGCTTTCTTT
CDR3: CASSFFRGRDTEAFF

D: NA
V: TRBV5-4
size: NA
J: TRBJ1-2
DNA: TGTGCCAGCAGCAGCTTTGGGGTAGGGGACTATGGCTACACCTTC
CDR3: CASSSFGVGDYGYTF

D: NA
V: TRBV18
size: NA
J: TRBJ1-2
DNA: TGTGCCAGCGCCCAAGAAGCAGGGATCGTCTATGGCTACACCTTC
CDR3: CASAQEAGIVYGYTF